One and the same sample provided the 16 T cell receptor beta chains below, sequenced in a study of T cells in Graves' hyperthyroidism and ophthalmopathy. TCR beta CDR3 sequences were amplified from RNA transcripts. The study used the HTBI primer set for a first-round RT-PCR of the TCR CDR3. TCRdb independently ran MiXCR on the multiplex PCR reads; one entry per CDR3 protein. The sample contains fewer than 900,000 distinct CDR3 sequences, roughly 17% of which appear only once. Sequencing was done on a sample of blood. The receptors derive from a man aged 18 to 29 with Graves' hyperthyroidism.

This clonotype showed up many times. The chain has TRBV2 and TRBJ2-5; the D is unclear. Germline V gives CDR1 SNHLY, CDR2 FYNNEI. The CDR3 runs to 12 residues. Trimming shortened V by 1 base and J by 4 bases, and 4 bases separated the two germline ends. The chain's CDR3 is CASSEGPETQYF. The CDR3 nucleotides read TGTGCCAGCAGTGAAGGTCCAGAGACCCAGTACTTC.

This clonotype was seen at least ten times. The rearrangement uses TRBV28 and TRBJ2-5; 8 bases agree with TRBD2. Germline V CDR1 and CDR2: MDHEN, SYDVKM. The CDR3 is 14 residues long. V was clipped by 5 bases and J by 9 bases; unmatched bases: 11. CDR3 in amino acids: CASSILAETGAQYF. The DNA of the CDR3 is TGTGCCAGCAGTATACTAGCGGAGACCGGGGCCCAGTACTTC.

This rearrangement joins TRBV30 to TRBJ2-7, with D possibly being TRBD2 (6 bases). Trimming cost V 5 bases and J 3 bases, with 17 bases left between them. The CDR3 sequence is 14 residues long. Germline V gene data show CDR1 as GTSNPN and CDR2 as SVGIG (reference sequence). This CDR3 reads CAWGSGAGRYEQYF. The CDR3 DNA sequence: TGTGCCTGGGGTTCGGGAGCGGGCCGCTACGAGCAGTACTTC.

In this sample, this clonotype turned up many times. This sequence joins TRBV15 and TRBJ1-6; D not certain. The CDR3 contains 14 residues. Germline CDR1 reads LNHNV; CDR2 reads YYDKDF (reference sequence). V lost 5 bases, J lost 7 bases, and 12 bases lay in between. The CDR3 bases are TGTGCCACCAGCTATCAAACGGGCAATTCACCCCTCCACTTT. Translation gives CATSYQTGNSPLHF.

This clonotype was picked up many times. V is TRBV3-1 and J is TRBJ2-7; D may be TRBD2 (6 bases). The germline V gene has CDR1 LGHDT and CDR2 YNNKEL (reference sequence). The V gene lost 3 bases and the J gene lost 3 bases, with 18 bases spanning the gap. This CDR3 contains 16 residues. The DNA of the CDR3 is TGTGCCAGCAGCCAGGTTACCGGGAGAGATCTCTACGAGCAGTACTTC. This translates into CASSQVTGRDLYEQYF.

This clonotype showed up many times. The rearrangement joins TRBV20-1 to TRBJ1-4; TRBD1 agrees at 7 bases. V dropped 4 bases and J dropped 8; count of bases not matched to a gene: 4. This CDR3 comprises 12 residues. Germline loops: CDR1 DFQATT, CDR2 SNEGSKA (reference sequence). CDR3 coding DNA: TGCAGTGCTAACAGGGGAGCCGAAAAACTGTTTTTT. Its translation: CSANRGAEKLFF.

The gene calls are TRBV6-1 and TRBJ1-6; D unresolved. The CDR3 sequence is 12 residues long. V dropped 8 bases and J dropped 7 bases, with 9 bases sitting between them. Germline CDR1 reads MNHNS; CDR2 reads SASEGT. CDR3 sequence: CASRAANSPLHF. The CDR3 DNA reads TGTGCCAGCCGAGCCGCAAATTCACCCCTCCACTTT.

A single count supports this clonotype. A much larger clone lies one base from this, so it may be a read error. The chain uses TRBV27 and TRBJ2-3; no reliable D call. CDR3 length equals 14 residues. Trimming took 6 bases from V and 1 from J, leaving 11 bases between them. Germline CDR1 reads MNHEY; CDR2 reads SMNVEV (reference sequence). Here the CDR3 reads CASSSQARTDTQYF. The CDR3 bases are TGTGCCAGCAGCTCACAAGCACGCACAGATACGCAGTATTTT.

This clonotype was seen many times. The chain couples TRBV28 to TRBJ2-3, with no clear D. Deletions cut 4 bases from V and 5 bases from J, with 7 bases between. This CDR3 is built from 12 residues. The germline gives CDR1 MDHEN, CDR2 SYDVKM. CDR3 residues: CASSSPVDTQYF. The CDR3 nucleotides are TGTGCCAGCAGTTCCCCGGTAGATACGCAGTATTTT.

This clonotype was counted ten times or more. CDR3 loop: CASSLELASDTDTQYF. CDR3 DNA sequence: TGTGCCAGCAGCTTAGAACTAGCGAGTGACACAGATACGCAGTATTTT. The rearrangement joins TRBV11-2 to TRBJ2-3, with 7 bases matching TRBD2. CDR3 length equals 16 residues. J gave up 2 bases and V 0 bases, and 5 bases lay outside the gene matches. Germline CDR1 SGHAT, CDR2 FQNNGV.

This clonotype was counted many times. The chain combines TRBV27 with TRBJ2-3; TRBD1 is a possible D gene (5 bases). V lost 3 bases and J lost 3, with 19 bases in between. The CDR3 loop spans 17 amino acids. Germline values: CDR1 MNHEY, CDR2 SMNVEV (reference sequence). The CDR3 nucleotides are TGTGCCAGCAGTTTTAGCCCAGGGTGTTTTATTACAGATACGCAGTATTTT. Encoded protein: CASSFSPGCFITDTQYF.

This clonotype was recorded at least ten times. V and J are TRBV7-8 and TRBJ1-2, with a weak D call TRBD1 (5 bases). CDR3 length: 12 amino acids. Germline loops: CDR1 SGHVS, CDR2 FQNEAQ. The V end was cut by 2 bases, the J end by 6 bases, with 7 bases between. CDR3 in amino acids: CASSLMGHGYTF. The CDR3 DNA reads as TGTGCCAGCAGCTTAATGGGGCATGGCTACACCTTC.

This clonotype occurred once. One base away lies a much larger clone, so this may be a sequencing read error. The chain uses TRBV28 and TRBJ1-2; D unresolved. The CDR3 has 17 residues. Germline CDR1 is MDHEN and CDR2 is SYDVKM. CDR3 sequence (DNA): TGTGCCAGCAGTTTTATAAGCCTGGAGGGCCGCAACTATGGCTGCACCTTC. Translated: CASSFISLEGRNYGCTF.

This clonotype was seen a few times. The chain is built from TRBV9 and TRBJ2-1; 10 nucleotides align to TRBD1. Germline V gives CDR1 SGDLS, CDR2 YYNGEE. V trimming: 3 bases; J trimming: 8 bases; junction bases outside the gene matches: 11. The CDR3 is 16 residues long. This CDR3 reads CASSAQRTGGLDEQFF. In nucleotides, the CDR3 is TGTGCCAGCAGCGCGCAGCGGACAGGGGGATTGGATGAGCAGTTCTTC.

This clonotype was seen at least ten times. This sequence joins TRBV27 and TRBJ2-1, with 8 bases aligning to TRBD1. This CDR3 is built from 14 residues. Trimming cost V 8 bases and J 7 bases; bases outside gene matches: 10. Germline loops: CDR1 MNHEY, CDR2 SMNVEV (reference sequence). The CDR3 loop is CASRWQGARNEQFF. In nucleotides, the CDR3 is TGTGCCAGCCGATGGCAGGGGGCAAGGAATGAGCAGTTCTTC.

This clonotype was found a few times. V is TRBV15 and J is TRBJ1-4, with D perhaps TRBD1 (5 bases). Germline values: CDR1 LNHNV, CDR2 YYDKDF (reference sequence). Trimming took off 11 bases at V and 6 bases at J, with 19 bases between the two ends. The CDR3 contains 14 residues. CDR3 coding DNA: TGTGCCGCGAGCAACGGGGAAGGGGATGAAAAACTGTTTTTT. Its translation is CAASNGEGDEKLFF.